This is a list of T cell receptor beta chains from one sample in a study of shared clonotypes between healthy human individuals. Produced via immunoSEQ multiplex PCR; TCRdb's table is partial and in-frame only. The sample records some 1 million clones, approximately 72% being singletons. The source material was memory CD4+ T cells sorted from blood. These TCRs come from a man in his late teens or twenties in good health. CDR3s include the opening cysteine and the closing phenylalanine or tryptophan. The order of the fields is V gene, CDR3 length, clone size, J gene, D gene, CDR3 DNA, CDR3 protein. A D gene is named only where the DNA matches it firmly. Size values are once, few and many counts, or a class for expanded clones, and some rows have none.

TRBV28	16	few	TRBJ2-7	NA	TGTGCCAGCAGTCCCGTAGGTACAGCGACTATCTACGAGCAGTACTTC	CASSPVGTATIYEQYF
TRBV12-5	15	few	TRBJ2-7	TRBD2	TGTGCTAGTGGCACAGGACTAGCGGATACCTACGAGCAGTACTTC	CASGTGLADTYEQYF
TRBV27	17	NA	TRBJ1-2	TRBD1	TGTGCCAGCAGTTTCACCCCGGGACAGGGTGCGGTGTACGGCTACACCTTC	CASSFTPGQGAVYGYTF
TRBV5-1	15	NA	TRBJ2-5	NA	TGCGCCAGCAGCTTTCGCATCAGGTACCAAGAGACCCAGTACTTC	CASSFRIRYQETQYF
TRBV7-9	18	NA	TRBJ1-1	NA	TGTGCCAGCAGCCTCCTCCAGGGGCCACCCTCCCTTAACACTGAAGCTTTCTTT	CASSLLQGPPSLNTEAFF
TRBV19	15	NA	TRBJ2-4	TRBD1	TGTGCCAGTAGGGCGACAGGGTTCGGCAAAAACATTCAGTACTTC	CASRATGFGKNIQYF
TRBV4-2	15	NA	TRBJ1-3	NA	TGTGCCAGCAGCCAAGATCTGGGGCCGGGAAACACCATATATTTT	CASSQDLGPGNTIYF
TRBV6-6	16	few	TRBJ2-3	TRBD2	TGTGCCAGCAGTGCAAATAGCGGGAGCTCCGCAGATACGCAGTATTTT	CASSANSGSSADTQYF
TRBV18	13	few	TRBJ1-1	TRBD1	TGTGCCAGCTCATCGAGACAGGGGCCTGAAGCTTTCTTT	CASSSRQGPEAFF
TRBV7-9	16	NA	TRBJ1-5	TRBD1	TGTGCCAGCAGCTCCTCTGGACAGGGTAGCAATCAGCCCCAGCATTTT	CASSSSGQGSNQPQHF
TRBV4-2	13	NA	TRBJ1-4	NA	TGTGCCAGCAGCCAAGAGAGCGGGGAAAAACTGTTTTTT	CASSQESGEKLFF
TRBV4-1	11	many	TRBJ2-2	NA	TGCGCCAGCAGCCAAGACGGGGAGCTGTTTTTT	CASSQDGELFF
TRBV9	18	NA	TRBJ2-2	TRBD1	TGTGCCAGCAGCACTCCGGTAGGGACAGGCGTCAACACCGGGGAGCTGTTTTTT	CASSTPVGTGVNTGELFF
TRBV7-2	14	NA	TRBJ2-3	NA	TGTGCCAGCAGCTTAGGTGAACAGACGCATACGCAGTATTTT	CASSLGEQTHTQYF
TRBV5-4	13	NA	TRBJ1-2	NA	TGTGCCAGCAGTGATACAGGGAGAGGGGGCTACACCTTC	CASSDTGRGGYTF
TRBV5-4	17	NA	TRBJ2-1	TRBD2	TGTGCCAGCAGCCCCGGGGGGGGCGGGAGGTCCCACAATGAGCAGTTCTTC	CASSPGGGGRSHNEQFF
TRBV11-3	15	few	TRBJ2-1	NA	TGTGCCAGCAGCTTAGTAACAGGGTTCGGGAATGAGCAGTTCTTC	CASSLVTGFGNEQFF
TRBV2	14	NA	TRBJ2-3	TRBD2	TGTGCCAGCAAGCGGGGGAAGCCCACAGATACGCAGTATTTT	CASKRGKPTDTQYF
TRBV7-2	14	many	TRBJ2-7	NA	TGTGCCAGCAGCTTTACAGGGAGCTCCTACGAGCAGTACTTC	CASSFTGSSYEQYF
TRBV6-1	14	NA	TRBJ1-5	NA	TGTGCCAGCAGCGAAGAGGCCAGCAATCAGCCCCAGCATTTT	CASSEEASNQPQHF
TRBV7-2	14	NA	TRBJ2-5	NA	TGTGCCAGCAGCTTAGTCCGGGGTCCAGAGACCCAGTACTTC	CASSLVRGPETQYF
TRBV5-5	16	NA	TRBJ1-6	NA	TGTGCCAGCAGCCTGACCAGGGGAATTAGGAATTCACCCCTCCACTTT	CASSLTRGIRNSPLHF
TRBV20-1	11	once	TRBJ1-5	NA	TGCAGTGCCACCCTAAATCAGCCCCAGCATTTT	CSATLNQPQHF
TRBV11-2	14	NA	TRBJ2-7	NA	TGTGCCAGCAGCTTATTGATCCAGGGGGGCGAGCAGTACTTC	CASSLLIQGGEQYF
TRBV5-6	13	few	TRBJ1-2	NA	TGTGCCAGCAGTACAAGGGTACACTATGGCTACACCTTC	CASSTRVHYGYTF
TRBV6-5	14	NA	TRBJ2-7	TRBD2	TGTGCCAGCAGGATACTAGCGGGGGCCCTCGAGCAGTACTTC	CASRILAGALEQYF
TRBV6-5	12	many	TRBJ1-2	NA	TGTGCCAGCAGGATCGAGGGTCTGGGCTACACCTTC	CASRIEGLGYTF
TRBV5-1	14	few	TRBJ2-5	NA	TGCGCCAGCAGCTGGCGGGACAGCCGAGAGACCCAGTACTTC	CASSWRDSRETQYF
TRBV30	13	NA	TRBJ2-6	NA	TGTGCCTGGAGTGCTGGGGGGGCCAACGTCCTGACTTTC	CAWSAGGANVLTF
TRBV18	14	NA	TRBJ1-4	NA	TGTGCCAGCTCACCAACGCAGTCTAATGAAAAACTGTTTTTT	CASSPTQSNEKLFF
TRBV7-9	15	NA	TRBJ2-5	TRBD2	TGTGCCAGCAGCTTGACTAGCGGCGGGCAAGAGACCCAGTACTTC	CASSLTSGGQETQYF
TRBV7-2	13	NA	TRBJ2-3	NA	TGTGCCAGCAGCCCACGAGGGGCAGATACGCAGTATTTT	CASSPRGADTQYF
TRBV6-5	14	few	TRBJ1-4	NA	TGTGCCAGCAGGTACAGCGCAACTAATGAAAAACTGTTTTTT	CASRYSATNEKLFF
TRBV7-9	14	NA	TRBJ2-7	NA	TGTGCCAGCAGCTTAGGTGCCCAGGACTACGAGCAGTACTTC	CASSLGAQDYEQYF
TRBV18	14	few	TRBJ2-7	TRBD1	TGTGCCAGCTCACCCGAGGGACAGGGTTACGAGCAGTACTTC	CASSPEGQGYEQYF
TRBV5-1	13	NA	TRBJ2-7	NA	TGCGCCAGCAGCTTGCTGGGTTCCTACGAGCAGTACTTC	CASSLLGSYEQYF
TRBV5-6	14	NA	TRBJ1-1	NA	TGTGCCAGCAGTAATCTTCGGAGGAACACTGAAGCTTTCTTT	CASSNLRRNTEAFF
TRBV28	16	few	TRBJ2-4	NA	TGTGCCAGCAGTACCTACTGGGGGGATGGCAAAAACATTCAGTACTTC	CASSTYWGDGKNIQYF
TRBV30	14	NA	TRBJ2-1	TRBD1	TGTGCCCTAACAGGGGCTTTAGGGTACAATGAGCAGTTCTTC	CALTGALGYNEQFF
TRBV7-9	15	once	TRBJ2-2	TRBD1	TGTGCCAGCAGCTTAGTGACAGGGAAAACCGGGGAGCTGTTTTTT	CASSLVTGKTGELFF
TRBV5-1	16	NA	TRBJ2-5	NA	TGCGCCAGCAGCACGGGACTAGGCGGGACAGCGCAGACCCAGTACTTC	CASSTGLGGTAQTQYF
TRBV7-9	11	few	TRBJ1-1	NA	TGTGCCAGCAGCTCCGATCAAATTGCTTTCTTT	CASSSDQIAFF
TRBV19	15	few	TRBJ2-5	TRBD2	TGTGCCAGTACTCCGACCGGGACTAGCTACGAGACCCAGTACTTC	CASTPTGTSYETQYF
TRBV5-1	13	NA	TRBJ2-2	NA	TGCGCCAGCAGCTTGGGTTCCACCGGGGAGCTGTTTTTT	CASSLGSTGELFF
TRBV5-1	12	NA	TRBJ2-5	NA	TGCGCCAGCAGCTGGGGCGGGGAGACCCAGTACTTC	CASSWGGETQYF